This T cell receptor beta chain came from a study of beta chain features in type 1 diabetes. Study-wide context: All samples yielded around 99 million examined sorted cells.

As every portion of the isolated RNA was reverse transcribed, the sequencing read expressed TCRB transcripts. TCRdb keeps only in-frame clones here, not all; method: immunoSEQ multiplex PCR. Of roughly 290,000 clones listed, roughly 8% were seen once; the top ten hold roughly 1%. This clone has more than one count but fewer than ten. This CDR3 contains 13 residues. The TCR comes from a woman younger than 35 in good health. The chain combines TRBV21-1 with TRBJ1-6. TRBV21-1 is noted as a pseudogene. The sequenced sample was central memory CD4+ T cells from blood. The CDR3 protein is CASSSRPDSPLHF. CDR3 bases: TGTGCCAGCAGCAGCCGACCGGATTCACCCCTCCACTTT.